Following are 17 T cell receptor beta chains from one sample sequenced in a study of T cells after yellow fever vaccination (dated by TCRdb to between 2018 and 2021). The library was made by 5' RACE. The sequencing machine was an Illumina HiSeq 2500. Using fastp trimming at Q25 and MiXCR clonotype assembly, TCRdb reanalyzed the public sequencing data and kept in-frame beta chains. CDR3 protein duplicates are merged, each entry listing the most common genes and DNA. Recorded for this sample are 150,000 to 200,000 distinct CDR3 sequences; about 6.2% of them occurred a single time. Jointly, the top ten make up about 2.8% of the sample. This sample's treatment or condition label indicates: live attenuated yellow fever vaccine strain. The specimen was CD4+ T cells sorted from PBMCs, collected on the day of the first yellow fever vaccination. Receptor source: a young man who received the YFV17D yellow fever vaccine.

This clonotype showed up just a few times. Here the CDR3 DNA reads TGTGCCAGCAGTTTAGACGGGACCGGGGGCGAGCAGTACGTC. Residues: CASSLDGTGGEQYV. V usage is TRBV11-2 and J usage is TRBJ2-7; a weak D match, TRBD2 (6 bases). The germline V gene has CDR1 SGHAT and CDR2 FQNNGV. CDR3 length equals 14 residues.

This clonotype has at least ten counts. V is TRBV2 and J is TRBJ1-1, with D perhaps matching TRBD1 (5 bases). The germline gives CDR1 SNHLY, CDR2 FYNNEI. CDR3 length: 15 amino acids. V gave up 7 bases and J gave up 4 bases, with 19 bases separating them. The chain's CDR3 is CASKRSIGEATEAFF. CDR3 coding DNA: TGTGCCAGCAAGAGGAGTATAGGGGAGGCCACTGAAGCTTTCTTT.

There are a few counts of this clonotype. The chain employs TRBV5-4 and TRBJ2-1; D unclear. Germline V lookup: CDR1 SGHNT, CDR2 YYREEE (reference sequence). This CDR3 has 14 amino acids. Trimming took 4 bases from V and 0 from J, leaving 8 bases between them. The CDR3 nucleotides read TGTGCCAGCAGCCCGCTAAGCTCCTACAATGAGCAGTTCTTC. It codes for CASSPLSSYNEQFF.

The DNA for the CDR3 is TGCAGTGCGGCCAGGGGGAATAACGAGCAGTACGTC. Translating it yields CSAARGNNEQYV. The chain uses TRBV20-1 and TRBJ2-7; 7 bases match TRBD1. CDR3 length: 12 amino acids. Germline V gene sequence: CDR1 DFQATT, CDR2 SNEGSKA (reference sequence). After removal of 6 bases from V and 5 bases from J, the junction contained 7 bases not matched to a gene.

This chain joins TRBV7-9 and TRBJ1-4; D unclear. This CDR3 contains 14 residues. Trimming stripped 4 bases from V and 8 bases from J, with 14 bases between. Germline values: CDR1 SEHNR, CDR2 FQNEAQ (reference sequence). The CDR3 loop reads CASSSSRFKEKLFF. The CDR3, as DNA: TGTGCCAGCAGCTCTTCCCGGTTTAAGGAAAAACTGTTTTTT.

V usage is TRBV5-1 and J usage is TRBJ1-5; maybe TRBD1 (5 bases). Trimming cost V 0 bases and J 6 bases, with 13 bases left between them. This CDR3 region has 15 residues. The germline gives CDR1 SGHRS, CDR2 YFSETQ. The CDR3 is CASSLDAGPAQPQHF. CDR3 nucleotide sequence: TGCGCCAGCAGCTTGGATGCGGGGCCTGCTCAGCCCCAGCATTTT.

As to this clonotype: Being one base from a much bigger clone, this may be a read error. The chain has TRBV19 and TRBJ1-5, with TRBD1 as a possible D gene (6 bases). The CDR3 totals 13 residues. Germline V gene sequence: CDR1 LNHDA, CDR2 SQIVND (reference sequence). The CDR3 sequence: CASSSTRTDPPHF. The CDR3 nucleotides are TGTGCCAGTAGTTCGACCCGGACAGATCCCCCGCATTTT.

V usage is TRBV4-2 and J usage is TRBJ2-3, with TRBD2 matching 8 bases. V shed 1 base, J shed 3 bases, and the junction held 12 bases outside the gene matches. Germline CDR1 reads LGHNA; CDR2 reads YNFKEQ. The CDR3 totals 18 residues. CDR3 bases: TGTGCCAGCAGCCAAGTAGTTTTCGGGGGGGCCGGGACAGATACGCAGTATTTT. Amino acids: CASSQVVFGGAGTDTQYF.

This clonotype was seen ten or more times. The gene calls are TRBV7-2 and TRBJ2-2; D is ambiguous. V was pared by 5 bases and J by 0 bases, with 13 bases between. This CDR3 contains 16 residues. The germline V gene encodes CDR1 SGHTA and CDR2 FQGNSA. This CDR3 reads CASSPPGRPNTGELFF. The CDR3 coding sequence is TGTGCCAGCAGCCCCCCGGGTAGGCCGAACACCGGGGAGCTGTTTTTT.

This clonotype came up many times. The chain is built from TRBV18 and TRBJ1-2, with D possibly TRBD1 on 6 matching bases. The germline V gene has CDR1 KGHSH and CDR2 LQKENI. The V and J ends lost 2 bases and 4 bases respectively, with 14 bases between them. The CDR3 has 15 residues. CDR3 nucleotides: TGTGCCAGCTCACCAACTAGAGGACAGCTCTATGGCTACACCTTC. Protein sequence: CASSPTRGQLYGYTF.

This clonotype was observed many times. Here the CDR3 DNA reads TGTGCCAGCAGCTTGTGGAAGGGGACAGATACGCAGTATTTT. Translated, it gives CASSLWKGTDTQYF. The V call is TRBV5-4, the J call TRBJ2-3; a weak D match, TRBD1 (5 bases). V was pared by 1 base and J by 3 bases, with 9 bases between. This CDR3 is 14 amino acids long. Germline CDR1 and CDR2: SGHNT and YYREEE (reference sequence).

This clonotype was seen at least ten times. This chain links TRBV24-1 with TRBJ2-5; possibly TRBD1 for D (6 bases). Trimming removed 2 bases at V and 5 bases at J, with 14 bases between. Per germline, CDR1 KGHDR and CDR2 SFDVKD. CDR3 size: 15 residues. The CDR3 spells CATSDSQDSKETQYF. The CDR3 DNA is TGTGCCACCAGTGATTCTCAGGACAGTAAGGAGACCCAGTACTTC.

This clonotype appeared many times. The V gene is TRBV5-1, the J gene TRBJ2-3; weak D call: TRBD2 (6 bases). Trimming shortened V by 2 bases and J by 0 bases, and 7 bases separated the two germline ends. Per germline, CDR1 SGHRS and CDR2 YFSETQ. This CDR3 has 14 residues. The CDR3 DNA reads TGCGCCAGCAGCTTACTAGCTAGCACAGATACGCAGTATTTT. This gives the protein CASSLLASTDTQYF.

The sample holds a few counts of this clonotype. The chain has TRBV6-5 and TRBJ1-5, with D tentatively TRBD1 (6 bases). Germline V gene data show CDR1 as MNHEY and CDR2 as SVGAGI. Trimming stripped 2 bases from V and 1 base from J, with 15 bases between. The CDR3 has 17 amino acids. The DNA of the CDR3 is TGTGCCAGCAGTTACCTACAGGGTCTGGGGAGCAATCAGCCCCAGCATTTT. It yields the protein CASSYLQGLGSNQPQHF.

This clonotype was counted ten times or more. The chain recombines TRBV7-2 with TRBJ2-5; 7 nucleotides agree with TRBD2. Trimming cost V 1 base and J 5 bases; bases outside gene matches: 7. Germline V gene lookup returns CDR1 SGHTA and CDR2 FQGNSA. CDR3 length: 15 residues. The CDR3 DNA reads TGTGCCAGCAGCTTAGTGGCGGGGGAGGAGGAGACCCAGTACTTC. It is translated as CASSLVAGEEETQYF.

The chain couples TRBV3-1 to TRBJ2-7; maybe TRBD1 (5 bases). Trimming pared 1 base from V and 5 bases from J, leaving 15 bases between. This CDR3 is built from 15 residues. Germline V lookup: CDR1 LGHDT, CDR2 YNNKEL (reference sequence). CDR3 region: CASSQGQGTEHEQYF. The CDR3 DNA reads TGTGCCAGCAGCCAAGGGCAGGGAACTGAGCACGAGCAGTACTTC.

This clonotype was counted at least ten times. The chain recombines TRBV29-1 with TRBJ2-3; TRBD2 aligns across 14 bases. The CDR3 length is 16 residues. The V gene end was trimmed by 2 bases and the J gene end by 2 bases; junction bases not matched to a gene: 3. The germline V gene encodes CDR1 SQVTM and CDR2 ANQGSEA. The CDR3 region is CSVEMGLAGDTDTQYF. The CDR3 DNA reads as TGCAGCGTTGAAATGGGACTAGCGGGGGACACAGATACGCAGTATTTT.